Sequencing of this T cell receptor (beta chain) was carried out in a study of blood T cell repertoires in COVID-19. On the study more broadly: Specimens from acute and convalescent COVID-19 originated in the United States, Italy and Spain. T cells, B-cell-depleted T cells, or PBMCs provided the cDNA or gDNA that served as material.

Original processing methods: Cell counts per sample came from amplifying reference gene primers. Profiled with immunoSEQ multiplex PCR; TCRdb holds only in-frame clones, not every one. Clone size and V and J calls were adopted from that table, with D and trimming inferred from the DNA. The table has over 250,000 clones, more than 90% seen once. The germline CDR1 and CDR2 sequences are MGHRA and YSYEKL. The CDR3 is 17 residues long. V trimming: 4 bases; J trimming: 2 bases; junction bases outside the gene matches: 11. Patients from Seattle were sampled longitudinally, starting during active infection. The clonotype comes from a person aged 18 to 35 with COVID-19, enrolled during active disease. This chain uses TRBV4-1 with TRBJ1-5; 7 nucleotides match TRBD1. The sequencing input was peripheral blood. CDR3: CASSPRTGPGGNQPQHF. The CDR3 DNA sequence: TGCGCCAGCAGCCCCCGGACAGGCCCAGGGGGCAATCAGCCCCAGCATTTT.